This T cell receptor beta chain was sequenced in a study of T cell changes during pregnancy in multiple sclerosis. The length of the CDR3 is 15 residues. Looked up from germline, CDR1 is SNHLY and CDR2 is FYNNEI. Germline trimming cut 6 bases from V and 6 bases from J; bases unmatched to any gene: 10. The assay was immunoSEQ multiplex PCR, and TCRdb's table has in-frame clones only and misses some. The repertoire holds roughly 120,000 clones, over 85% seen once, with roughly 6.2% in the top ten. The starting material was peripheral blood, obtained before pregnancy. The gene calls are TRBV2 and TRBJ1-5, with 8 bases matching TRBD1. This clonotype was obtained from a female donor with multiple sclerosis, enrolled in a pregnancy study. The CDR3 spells CASSLGQGKGQPQHF. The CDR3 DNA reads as TGTGCCAGCAGCCTCGGACAGGGAAAGGGTCAGCCCCAGCATTTT.